The 20 T cell receptor beta chains below come from one sample, sequenced in a study of graft-versus-host responses after intestinal transplantation (dated by TCRdb to about 2021). Receptors were amplified or captured by the immunoSEQ multiplex PCR assay. As stored in TCRdb, this immuneACCESS dataset retains in-frame rearrangements with V and J assigned. A fraction of the clones does not appear; measured against another copy, unresolved V genes explain less than half of the discrepancy, and the remainder lacks a known reason. In all, the sample holds around 20,000 clones, and roughly 87% of those were seen once. The ten top clones hold under 2% of the sample. The source material was PBMCs, sampled 14 days after transplant. These receptors all stem from a human patient who received an intestinal transplant, so some T cells may come from the graft donor.

CDR3 bases: TGTGCCAGCAGTGGGCCCCAACAGGGAAACTATGGCTACACCTTC. It yields the protein CASSGPQQGNYGYTF. The chain combines TRBV6-5 with TRBJ1-2; maybe TRBD1 (6 bases). Deletions cut 5 bases from V and 2 bases from J, with 15 bases between. This CDR3 is 15 amino acids long. Germline CDR1 and CDR2: MNHEY and SVGAGI.

CDR3 DNA: TGCGCCAGCAGCCAAGAGCCGATTAGCGGGGGGGCCGCAGAGACCCAGTACTTC. It encodes CASSQEPISGGAAETQYF. This chain links TRBV4-1 with TRBJ2-5, with 11 bases fitting TRBD2. The V segment lost 0 bases and the J segment 4 bases; nucleotides outside the gene matches: 10. The CDR3 extends over 18 amino acids. CDR1 and CDR2 from the germline V gene are MGHRA and YSYEKL.

Regarding this clone: In the same sample, other DNA sequences code for this CDR3. V gene TRBV28 combines with J gene TRBJ2-2, with a tentative D call TRBD1 (5 bases). The CDR3 extends over 14 amino acids. Deletions cut 2 bases from V and 1 base from J, with 5 bases between. Germline V gene lookup returns CDR1 MDHEN and CDR2 SYDVKM. CDR3 bases: TGTGCCAGCAGTTTAACAGGGAACACCGGGGAGCTGTTTTTT. Translation: CASSLTGNTGELFF.

This chain links TRBV19 with TRBJ2-7; 12 bases agree with TRBD2. V dropped 5 bases and J dropped 5; count of bases not matched to a gene: 10. Germline CDR1 reads LNHDA; CDR2 reads SQIVND (reference sequence). The CDR3 loop spans 16 amino acids. CDR3 coding DNA: TGTGCCAGTAGTCCGACTAGCGGGAGACTTTTCAACGAGCAGTACTTC. Translated: CASSPTSGRLFNEQYF.

The chain uses TRBV2 and TRBJ2-7; D gene ambiguous. The CDR3 runs 14 residues. CDR1 is SNHLY, CDR2 FYNNEI, per germline. V was clipped by 3 bases and J by 0 bases, with 9 bases between them. CDR3 sequence: CASSDYSSSYEQYF. The CDR3 nucleotides read TGTGCCAGCAGTGACTACAGTAGCTCCTACGAGCAGTACTTC.

In this sample, this clone turned up once. This chain links TRBV6-1 with TRBJ1-2, with D possibly being TRBD1 (6 bases). Trimming shortened V by 2 bases and J by 8 bases, and 12 bases separated the two germline ends. The CDR3 is 13 residues long. CDR1 is MNHNS, CDR2 SASEGT, per germline. The CDR3 DNA follows: TGTGCCAGCAGTGAAATGGGGGCAGGCGGCTACACCTTC. The encoded protein is CASSEMGAGGYTF.

V usage is TRBV30 and J usage is TRBJ2-7, with D tentatively TRBD2 (6 bases). V lost 5 bases and J lost 2, with 19 bases in between. The CDR3 totals 15 residues. The V gene's germline CDR1 is GTSNPN and CDR2 SVGIG (reference sequence). CDR3 amino acids: CAWDGAGRLAYEQYF. As DNA, the CDR3 is TGTGCCTGGGACGGGGCGGGGCGCCTCGCCTACGAGCAGTACTTC.

The V and J genes are TRBV28 and TRBJ2-2; D call uncertain. CDR3 length: 11 amino acids. Per germline, CDR1 MDHEN and CDR2 SYDVKM. V lost 5 bases to trimming and J lost 5 bases, with 3 bases between them. The CDR3 here is CASSRTGELFF. The CDR3 DNA reads TGTGCCAGCAGTCGGACCGGGGAGCTGTTTTTT.

This clone was counted between two and nine times. The J gene is TRBJ2-3, the V gene TRBV19; the D gene is possibly TRBD1 (6 bases). The CDR3 spans 13 residues. The V gene's germline CDR1 is LNHDA and CDR2 SQIVND (reference sequence). Trimming took 10 bases from V and 4 from J, leaving 15 bases between them. CDR3 nucleotides: TGTGCCACTCAACTACAGGGCGCAGATACGCAGTATTTT. As protein: CATQLQGADTQYF.

Concerning this clone: The sample contains more than one DNA sequence encoding this CDR3. The chain is built from TRBV13 and TRBJ2-7; D gene unclear. This CDR3 is 13 amino acids long. Germline CDR1 and CDR2: PRHDT and FYEKMQ (reference sequence). V lost 2 bases to trimming and J lost 4 bases, with 9 bases between them. The CDR3 sequence: CASSLRGGYEQYF. The CDR3 bases are TGTGCCAGCAGCTTACGTGGCGGTTACGAGCAGTACTTC.

This chain joins TRBV6-1 and TRBJ2-3; perhaps D is TRBD1 or TRBD2 (6 bases each). Germline assignment: CDR1 MNHNS and CDR2 SASEGT. The length of the CDR3 is 15 residues. V was shortened by 4 bases and J by 3 bases, with 14 bases between the two germline ends. The CDR3 sequence: CASSGEGGRTDTQYF. DNA for the CDR3: TGTGCCAGCAGTGGAGAGGGGGGAAGGACAGATACGCAGTATTTT.

The chain links TRBV11-2 to TRBJ2-7; maybe TRBD2 (5 bases). The V and J ends lost 3 bases and 2 bases respectively, with 14 bases between them. Germline V gives CDR1 SGHAT, CDR2 FQNNGV. The CDR3 has 15 residues. CDR3: CASSLEASGAYEQYF. The CDR3 nucleotides read TGTGCCAGCAGCTTGGAGGCGTCCGGAGCCTACGAGCAGTACTTC.

The chain links TRBV27 to TRBJ1-2; D is undetermined. Trimming stripped 3 bases from V and 2 bases from J, with 4 bases between. CDR1 MNHEY and CDR2 SMNVEV come from the germline V gene (reference sequence). This CDR3 contains 12 residues. CDR3 sequence: CASSFRNYGYTF. The CDR3 DNA reads TGTGCCAGCAGTTTCAGGAACTATGGCTACACCTTC.

The chain combines TRBV9 with TRBJ2-5, with 11 bases lining up with TRBD2. Per germline, CDR1 SGDLS and CDR2 YYNGEE. J lost 4 bases, V lost 0 bases, and 2 bases had no gene match. This CDR3 spans 15 amino acids. The DNA for the CDR3 is TGTGCCAGCAGCGTAGGCCTAGCGGGGGGAGAGACCCAGTACTTC. Its translation: CASSVGLAGGETQYF.

This clone was seen a handful of times. The rearrangement links TRBV11-3 to TRBJ2-7; no firm D call. V was trimmed by 5 bases and J by 0 bases, leaving 11 bases between them. Germline V gene data show CDR1 as SGHNT and CDR2 as YENEEA. The CDR3 covers 14 residues. CDR3 residues: CASSPSLYSYEQYF. Written as DNA, the CDR3 is TGTGCCAGCAGCCCCAGCCTCTACTCCTACGAGCAGTACTTC.

V is TRBV10-3 and J is TRBJ1-6; D is unresolved. The germline V gene has CDR1 ENHRY and CDR2 SYGVKD. V was pared by 4 bases and J by 8 bases, with 15 bases between. The CDR3 loop spans 15 amino acids. As DNA, the CDR3 is TGTGCCATCAGTGTACAGACCAGTTCTGATTCACCCCTCCACTTT. Amino acids: CAISVQTSSDSPLHF.

J is TRBJ2-7 and V is TRBV5-1, with 7 bases fitting TRBD1. V lost 1 base, J lost 1 base, and 5 bases stayed unmatched. Germline V CDR1 and CDR2: SGHRS, YFSETQ. The CDR3 extends over 15 amino acids. CDR3 sequence (DNA): TGCGCCAGCAGCTTGACAGGGGCGATATCCTACGAGCAGTACTTC. Protein product: CASSLTGAISYEQYF.

This clone appeared a single time. The rearrangement uses TRBV5-1 and TRBJ1-1; D is unresolved. The CDR3 has 15 residues. Germline loops: CDR1 SGHRS, CDR2 YFSETQ. V gave up 1 base and J gave up 1 base, with 11 bases separating them. The CDR3 nucleotides are TGCGCCAGCAGCTTGAGTCAGGCCCAGAACACTGAAGCTTTCTTT. Its translation: CASSLSQAQNTEAFF.

This clone was seen more than once but under ten times. CDR3 loop: CASSLGEGTDPNYGYTF. CDR3 nucleotide sequence: TGTGCCAGCAGCTTGGGGGAGGGGACAGACCCTAACTATGGCTACACCTTC. The rearrangement uses TRBV5-4 and TRBJ1-2; 7 bases line up with TRBD1. The germline gives CDR1 SGHNT, CDR2 YYREEE (reference sequence). This CDR3 contains 17 residues. The junction had 8 bases not matched to a gene; V was cut back by 0 bases and J by 0 bases.

The chain links TRBV29-1 to TRBJ2-7, with D perhaps matching TRBD1 or TRBD2 (6 bases each). The CDR3 extends over 14 amino acids. Trimming took off 4 bases at V and 5 bases at J, with 18 bases between the two ends. The germline CDR1 and CDR2 sequences are SQVTM and ANQGSEA. In DNA, the CDR3 is TGCAGCGTTGTCCCCACCCGGGGGCCGAACGAGCAGTACTTC. It codes for CSVVPTRGPNEQYF.